This passage covers 19 T cell receptor beta chains from one sample sequenced in a study of blood T cell repertoires in COVID-19. Clones were read by immunoSEQ multiplex PCR, and TCRdb kept only the in-frame ones, dropping some. The sample records 300,000 to 350,000 clones, approximately 88% being singletons. The specimen was PBMCs or T cells enriched from blood (not recorded which). The receptor source for this set is a woman under 30 who had recovered from COVID-19.

The CDR3 nucleotides are TGTGCCAGCTCACCTGGACTAGCGGGAGCCTACGAGCAGTACTTC. Its translation is CASSPGLAGAYEQYF. This chain connects TRBV18 to TRBJ2-7; 13 bases are a match to TRBD2. The length of the CDR3 is 15 residues. Looked up from germline, CDR1 is KGHSH and CDR2 is LQKENI. Trimming cost V 3 bases and J 2 bases; bases outside gene matches: 1. The full variable domain, its missing parts supplied by reference TRBV18 and TRBJ2-7, is NAGVMQNPRHLVRRRGQEARLRCSPMKGHSHVYWYRQLPEEGLKFMVYLQKENIIDESGMPKERFSAEFPKEGPSILRIQQVVRGDSAAYFCASSPGLAGAYEQYFGPGTRLTVT.

The V and J genes are TRBV10-3 and TRBJ2-3, with 14 positions matching TRBD2. The CDR3 is 16 residues long. Trimming took 3 bases from V and 6 from J; bases not matched to a gene: 5. CDR1 ENHRY and CDR2 SYGVKD come from the germline V gene. The CDR3 nucleotides are TGTGCCATCAGTGAAGGGACTAGCGGGAGTGTGGATACGCAGTATTTT. It yields the protein CAISEGTSGSVDTQYF.

The gene calls are TRBV30 and TRBJ2-7; D might be TRBD1 (6 bases). V was pared by 0 bases and J by 5 bases, with 14 bases between. The CDR3 is made up of 14 amino acids. Looked up from germline, CDR1 is GTSNPN and CDR2 is SVGIG (reference sequence). The CDR3 loop is CAWSVGHPTDEQYF. The CDR3 DNA follows: TGTGCCTGGAGTGTGGGACACCCTACCGACGAGCAGTACTTC. Full variable domain (missing parts from reference TRBV30 and TRBJ2-7): SQTIHQWPATLVQPVGSPLSLECTVEGTSNPNLYWYRQAAGRGLQLLFYSVGIGQISSEVPQNLSASRPQDRQFILSSKKLLLSDSGFYLCAWSVGHPTDEQYFGPGTRLTVT.

The chain carries TRBV27 and TRBJ2-3; 8 nucleotides align to TRBD1. Germline CDR1 reads MNHEY; CDR2 reads SMNVEV (reference sequence). V was pared by 3 bases and J by 3 bases, with 17 bases of the junction left unmatched. CDR3 size: 19 residues. The CDR3 loop is CASSFSILSGQGLTDTQYF. The CDR3 DNA reads TGTGCCAGCAGTTTTTCTATCCTCTCCGGACAGGGTTTAACAGATACGCAGTATTTT.

This clone came up once. V usage is TRBV28 and J usage is TRBJ1-1, with TRBD1 as a possible D gene (5 bases). V lost 3 bases, J lost 9 bases, and 14 bases lay in between. Per the germline V gene, CDR1 is MDHEN and CDR2 is SYDVKM. This CDR3 has 13 residues. The CDR3 nucleotides are TGTGCCAGCAGTTTCGGTGTCAGGGTACAAGCTTTCTTT. Translation gives CASSFGVRVQAFF.

The chain is built from TRBV24-1 and TRBJ2-1, with TRBD1 identical over 9 bases. The V and J ends lost 0 bases and 7 bases, in that order; junction bases with no gene match: 6. The CDR3 has 16 amino acids. Germline CDR1 and CDR2: KGHDR and SFDVKD. CDR3 loop: CATSDLPGQGKNEQFF. The CDR3 DNA follows: TGTGCCACCAGTGATTTGCCGGGACAGGGTAAAAATGAGCAGTTCTTC.

The chain uses TRBV5-5 and TRBJ1-4; possible D gene TRBD1, 6 bases. With 0 bases removed from V and 4 bases from J, the gap between germline ends came to 13 bases. The CDR3 length is 16 residues. The germline V gene has CDR1 SGHKS and CDR2 YYEKEE (reference sequence). DNA of the CDR3: TGTGCCAGCAGCTTGGGGGGTGACAGGATTAATGAAAAACTGTTTTTT. This translates into CASSLGGDRINEKLFF.

V usage is TRBV20-1 and J usage is TRBJ1-6; no clear D. The germline CDR1 and CDR2 sequences are DFQATT and SNEGSKA (reference sequence). CDR3 length: 13 amino acids. Trimming took off 3 bases at V and 12 bases at J, with 15 bases between the two ends. The CDR3 coding sequence is TGCAGTGCTAGTGCTGACCCGGGGTTACCCCTCCACTTT. Residues: CSASADPGLPLHF.

The chain employs TRBV5-1 and TRBJ1-1; D is uncertain. V was cut by 4 bases and J by 3 bases, with 10 bases left in between. Germline V gene sequence: CDR1 SGHRS, CDR2 YFSETQ. CDR3 size: 13 residues. The CDR3 reads CASSNTPDTEAFF. As DNA, the CDR3 is TGCGCCAGCAGCAACACACCCGACACTGAAGCTTTCTTT.

J is TRBJ1-4 and V is TRBV15, with 11 bases that match TRBD1. The germline CDR1 and CDR2 sequences are LNHNV and YYDKDF (reference sequence). Unmatched junction bases numbered 2, after V lost 1 base and J lost 7 bases. The CDR3 contains 15 residues. The CDR3 is CATSRGTGGIEKLFF. The CDR3 DNA follows: TGTGCCACCAGCAGAGGGACAGGGGGCATTGAAAAACTGTTTTTT.

This clone appeared many times. The chain links TRBV23-1 to TRBJ1-2, with a possible D match to TRBD1 (5 bases). TRBV23-1 is an ORF, and what it does is uncertain. The CDR3 sequence is 15 residues long. Trimming left V 4 bases short and J 3 bases short, with 15 bases between. DNA of the CDR3: TGCGCCAGCAGTCGCCGAGACAGCTTCCACTATGGCTACACCTTC. This sequence encodes CASSRRDSFHYGYTF.

The chain is built from TRBV28 and TRBJ1-5, with 9 bases fitting TRBD1. Unmatched junction bases numbered 5, after V lost 7 bases and J lost 4 bases. The CDR3 consists of 14 residues. Germline assignment: CDR1 MDHEN and CDR2 SYDVKM. DNA of the CDR3: TGTGCCAGCACCTGGGGGACAGGGAATCAGCCCCAGCATTTT. Its translation: CASTWGTGNQPQHF.

This clone was detected only once. This sample includes further DNA sequences coding for the same CDR3. V usage is TRBV5-6 and J usage is TRBJ1-1; 8 bases map to TRBD1. The length of the CDR3 is 15 residues. V dropped 0 bases and J dropped 2; count of bases not matched to a gene: 3. The V gene's germline CDR1 is SGHDT and CDR2 YYEEEE. CDR3 nucleotide sequence: TGTGCCAGCAGCTTGGTAGGACAGGGAAACACTGAAGCTTTCTTT. Translating gives CASSLVGQGNTEAFF.

The chain uses TRBV11-3 and TRBJ2-1; 8 positions agree with TRBD2. This CDR3 has 14 residues. V lost 5 bases to trimming and J lost 9 bases; unmatched junction nucleotides: 9. Germline-derived CDR1 and CDR2 are SGHNT and YENEEA. The CDR3 sequence: CASSPRTSSGEQFF. The DNA for the CDR3 is TGTGCCAGCAGCCCCAGGACTAGCAGCGGTGAGCAGTTCTTC.

The gene calls are TRBV5-5 and TRBJ2-7; 7 nucleotides line up with TRBD1. Germline V gene data show CDR1 as SGHKS and CDR2 as YYEKEE (reference sequence). This CDR3 has 14 amino acids. V shed 0 bases and J 3 bases; nucleotides not matched to a gene: 3. The CDR3 sequence is CASSLVWTGYEQYF. Written as DNA, the CDR3 is TGTGCCAGCAGCTTGGTTTGGACAGGCTACGAGCAGTACTTC.

The V and J genes are TRBV7-8 and TRBJ2-2, with D tentatively TRBD2 (6 bases). V lost 5 bases and J lost 8, with 12 bases in between. This CDR3 has 13 residues. The germline V gene has CDR1 SGHVS and CDR2 FQNEAQ. In DNA, the CDR3 is TGTGCCAGCAGCACACTAGCTTGGGGGGAGCTGTTTTTT. Protein product: CASSTLAWGELFF.

This chain links TRBV29-1 with TRBJ2-2; weak D call: TRBD2 (6 bases). V dropped 3 bases and J dropped 7 bases, with 21 bases sitting between them. Germline CDR1 is SQVTM and CDR2 is ANQGSEA. The CDR3 extends over 16 amino acids. Here the CDR3 DNA reads TGCAGCGTTGATGGCTTAAGGGGACTCGGGGGCGGGGAGCTGTTTTTT. It encodes CSVDGLRGLGGGELFF.

The CDR3 DNA is TGTGCCAGTAGCCATGGGACAGATAGCAATCAGCCCCAGCATTTT. Amino acid sequence: CASSHGTDSNQPQHF. This sequence joins TRBV19 and TRBJ1-5; 7 bases are a match to TRBD1. This CDR3 has 15 residues. Germline V gene data show CDR1 as LNHDA and CDR2 as SQIVND (reference sequence). The J segment lost 0 bases and the V segment lost 6 bases, leaving 5 bases of the junction unmatched.

This chain links TRBV6-5 with TRBJ2-3; 9 nucleotides agree with TRBD2. Germline CDR1 MNHEY, CDR2 SVGAGI. Trimming removed 5 bases from V and 3 bases from J; junction bases left unmatched: 6. CDR3 length equals 15 residues. The CDR3 loop is CASSPPLAGTDTQYF. The DNA of the CDR3 is TGTGCCAGCAGTCCGCCGCTAGCGGGGACAGATACGCAGTATTTT.